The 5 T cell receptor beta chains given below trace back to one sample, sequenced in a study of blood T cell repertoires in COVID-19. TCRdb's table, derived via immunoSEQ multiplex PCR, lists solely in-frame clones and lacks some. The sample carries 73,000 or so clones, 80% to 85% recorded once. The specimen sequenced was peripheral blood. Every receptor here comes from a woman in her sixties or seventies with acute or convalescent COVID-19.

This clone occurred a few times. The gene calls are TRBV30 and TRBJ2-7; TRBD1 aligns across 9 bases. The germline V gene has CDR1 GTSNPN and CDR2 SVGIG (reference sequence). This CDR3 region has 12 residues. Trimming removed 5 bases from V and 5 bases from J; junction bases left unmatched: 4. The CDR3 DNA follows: TGTGCCTGGGGGGACAGGGTCCACGAGCAGTACTTC. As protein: CAWGDRVHEQYF.

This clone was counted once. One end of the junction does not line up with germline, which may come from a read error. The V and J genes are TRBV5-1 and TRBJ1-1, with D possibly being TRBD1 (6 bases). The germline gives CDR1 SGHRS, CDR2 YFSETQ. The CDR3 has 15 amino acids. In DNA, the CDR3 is TGCGCCAGCAGCCCCGCCCGGCAGGGGAACGCTGAAGCTTTCTTT. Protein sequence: CASSPARQGNAEAFF.

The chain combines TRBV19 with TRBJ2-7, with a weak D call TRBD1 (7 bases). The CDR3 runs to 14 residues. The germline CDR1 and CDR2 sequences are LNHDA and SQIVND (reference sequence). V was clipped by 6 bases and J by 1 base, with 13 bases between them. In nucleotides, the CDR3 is TGTGCCAGTAGCAGGGGGGCTCCTTCCTACGAGCAGTACTTC. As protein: CASSRGAPSYEQYF.

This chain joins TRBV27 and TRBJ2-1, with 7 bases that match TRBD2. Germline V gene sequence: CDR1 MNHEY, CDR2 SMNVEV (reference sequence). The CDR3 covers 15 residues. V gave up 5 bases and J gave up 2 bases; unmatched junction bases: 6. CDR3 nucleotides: TGTGCCAGCAGTCCCGGGACTAACCCCTACAATGAGCAGTTCTTC. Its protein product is CASSPGTNPYNEQFF.

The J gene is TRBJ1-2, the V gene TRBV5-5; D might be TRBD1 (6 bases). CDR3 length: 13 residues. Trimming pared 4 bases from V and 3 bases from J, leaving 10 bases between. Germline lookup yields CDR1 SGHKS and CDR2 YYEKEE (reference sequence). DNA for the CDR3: TGTGCCAGCAGCCGGACAGACGACTATGGCTACACCTTC. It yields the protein CASSRTDDYGYTF.